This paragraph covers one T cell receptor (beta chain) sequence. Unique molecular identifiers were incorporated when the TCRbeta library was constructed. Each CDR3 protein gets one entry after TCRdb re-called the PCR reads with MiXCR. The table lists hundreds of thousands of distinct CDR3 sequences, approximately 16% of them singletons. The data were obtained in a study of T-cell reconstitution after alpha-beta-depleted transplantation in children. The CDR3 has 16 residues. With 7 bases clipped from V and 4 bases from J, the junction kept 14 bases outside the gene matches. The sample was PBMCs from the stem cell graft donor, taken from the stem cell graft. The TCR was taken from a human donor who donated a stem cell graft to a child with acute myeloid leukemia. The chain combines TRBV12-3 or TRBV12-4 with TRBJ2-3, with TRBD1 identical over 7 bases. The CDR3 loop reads CASTGDSLIGADTQYF. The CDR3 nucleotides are TGTGCCAGCACCGGGGACAGCCTAATTGGTGCAGATACGCAGTATTTT.